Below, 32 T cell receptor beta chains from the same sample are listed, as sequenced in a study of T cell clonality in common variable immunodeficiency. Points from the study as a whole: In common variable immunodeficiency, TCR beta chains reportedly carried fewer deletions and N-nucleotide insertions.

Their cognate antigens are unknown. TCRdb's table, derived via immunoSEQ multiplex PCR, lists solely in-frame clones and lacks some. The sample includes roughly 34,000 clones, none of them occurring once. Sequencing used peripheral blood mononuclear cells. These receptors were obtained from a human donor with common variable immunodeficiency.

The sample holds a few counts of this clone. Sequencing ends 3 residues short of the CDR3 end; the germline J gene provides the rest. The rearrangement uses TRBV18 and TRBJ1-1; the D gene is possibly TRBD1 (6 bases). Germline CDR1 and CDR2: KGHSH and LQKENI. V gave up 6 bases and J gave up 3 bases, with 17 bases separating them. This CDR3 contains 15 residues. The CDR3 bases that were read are TGTGCCAGCTCCCGAAAGGGGGGGAGGGACACTGAA. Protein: CASSRKGGRDTE. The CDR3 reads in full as CASSRKGGRDTEAFF.

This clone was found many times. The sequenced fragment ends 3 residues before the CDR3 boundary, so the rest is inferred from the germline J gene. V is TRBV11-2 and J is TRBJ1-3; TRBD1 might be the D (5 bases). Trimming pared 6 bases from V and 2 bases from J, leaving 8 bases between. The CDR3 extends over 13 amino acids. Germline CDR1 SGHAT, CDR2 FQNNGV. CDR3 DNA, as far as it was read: TGTGCCAGCAGTTCAGGGCCTGGAAACACC. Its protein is CASSSGPGNT. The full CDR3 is CASSSGPGNTIYF.

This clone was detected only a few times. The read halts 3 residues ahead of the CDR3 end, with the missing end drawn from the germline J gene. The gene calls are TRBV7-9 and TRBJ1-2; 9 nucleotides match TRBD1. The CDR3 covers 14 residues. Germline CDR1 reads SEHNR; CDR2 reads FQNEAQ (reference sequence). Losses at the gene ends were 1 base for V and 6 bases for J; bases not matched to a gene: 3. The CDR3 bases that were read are TGTGCCAGCAGCTTAGGGACAGGGGCCCATGGC. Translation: CASSLGTGAHG. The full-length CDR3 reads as CASSLGTGAHGYTF.

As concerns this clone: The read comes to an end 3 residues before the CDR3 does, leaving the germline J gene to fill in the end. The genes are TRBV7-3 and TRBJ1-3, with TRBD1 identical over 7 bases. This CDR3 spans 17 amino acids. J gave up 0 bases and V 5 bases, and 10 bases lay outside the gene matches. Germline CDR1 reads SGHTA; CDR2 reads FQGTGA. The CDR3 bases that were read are TGTGCCAGCAGCCCTGAGGACAGGCCTAGCTCTGGAAACACC. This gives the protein CASSPEDRPSSGNT. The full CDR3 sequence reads CASSPEDRPSSGNTIYF.

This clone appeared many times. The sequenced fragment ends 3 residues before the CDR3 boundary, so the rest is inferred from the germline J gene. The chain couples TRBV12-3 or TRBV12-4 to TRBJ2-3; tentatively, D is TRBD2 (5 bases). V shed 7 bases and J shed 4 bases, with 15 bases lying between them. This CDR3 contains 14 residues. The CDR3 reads CASNSPLDSDTQYF. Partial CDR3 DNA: TGTGCCAGCAACTCACCACTAGACTCAGATACG.

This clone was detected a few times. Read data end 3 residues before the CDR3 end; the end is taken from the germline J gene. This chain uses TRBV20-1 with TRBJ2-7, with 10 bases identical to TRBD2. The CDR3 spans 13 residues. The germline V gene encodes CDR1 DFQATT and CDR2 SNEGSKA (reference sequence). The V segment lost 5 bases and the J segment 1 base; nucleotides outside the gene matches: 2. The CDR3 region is CSAASGGSYEQYF. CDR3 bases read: TGCAGTGCTGCTAGCGGGGGATCCTACGAG.

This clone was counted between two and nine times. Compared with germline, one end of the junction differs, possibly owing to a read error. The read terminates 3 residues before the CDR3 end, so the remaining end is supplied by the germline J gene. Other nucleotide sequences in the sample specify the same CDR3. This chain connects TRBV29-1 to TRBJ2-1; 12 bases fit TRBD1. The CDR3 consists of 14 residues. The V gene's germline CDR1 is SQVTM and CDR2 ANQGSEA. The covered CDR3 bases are TGCAGTGTTGTCGGGACAGGGGGCGGGAATGAG. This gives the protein CSVVGTGGGNE. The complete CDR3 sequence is CSVVGTGGGNEQFF.

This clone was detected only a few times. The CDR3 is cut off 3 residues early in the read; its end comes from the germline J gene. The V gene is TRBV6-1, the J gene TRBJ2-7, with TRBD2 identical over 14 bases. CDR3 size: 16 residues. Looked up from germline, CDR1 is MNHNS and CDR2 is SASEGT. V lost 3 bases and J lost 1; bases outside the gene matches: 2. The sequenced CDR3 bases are TGTGCCAGCAGTGAGGGACTAGCGGGAGTTTCCTACGAG. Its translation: CASSEGLAGVSYE. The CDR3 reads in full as CASSEGLAGVSYEQYF.

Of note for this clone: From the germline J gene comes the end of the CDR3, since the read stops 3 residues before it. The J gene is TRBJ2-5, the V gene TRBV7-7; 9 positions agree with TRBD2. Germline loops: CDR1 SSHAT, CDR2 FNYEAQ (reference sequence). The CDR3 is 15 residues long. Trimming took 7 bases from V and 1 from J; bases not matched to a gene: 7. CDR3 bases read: TGTGCCAGCAAACGACTAGCGGCTGGCCAAGAGACC. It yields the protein CASKRLAAGQET. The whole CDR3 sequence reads CASKRLAAGQETQYF.

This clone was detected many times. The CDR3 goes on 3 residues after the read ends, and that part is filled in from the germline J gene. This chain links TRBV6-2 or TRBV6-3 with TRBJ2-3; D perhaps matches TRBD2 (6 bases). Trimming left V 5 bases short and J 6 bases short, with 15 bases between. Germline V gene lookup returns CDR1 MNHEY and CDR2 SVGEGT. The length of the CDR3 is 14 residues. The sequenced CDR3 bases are TGTGCCAGCAGTACGTCCCCAACTAGCGATACG. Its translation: CASSTSPTSDT. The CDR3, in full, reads CASSTSPTSDTQYF.

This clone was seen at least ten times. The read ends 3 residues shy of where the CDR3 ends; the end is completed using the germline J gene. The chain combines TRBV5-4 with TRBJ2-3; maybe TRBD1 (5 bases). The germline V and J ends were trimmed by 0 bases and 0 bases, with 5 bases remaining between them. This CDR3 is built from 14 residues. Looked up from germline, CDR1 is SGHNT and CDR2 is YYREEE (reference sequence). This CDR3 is CASSLDRSTDTQYF. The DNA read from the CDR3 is TGTGCCAGCAGCTTGGACAGGAGCACAGATACG. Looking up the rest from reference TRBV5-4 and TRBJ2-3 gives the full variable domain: ETGVTQSPTHLIKTRGQQVTLRCSSQSGHNTVSWYQQALGQGPQFIFQYYREEENGRGNFPPRFSGLQFPNYSSELNVNALELDDSALYLCASSLDRSTDTQYFGPGTRLTVL.

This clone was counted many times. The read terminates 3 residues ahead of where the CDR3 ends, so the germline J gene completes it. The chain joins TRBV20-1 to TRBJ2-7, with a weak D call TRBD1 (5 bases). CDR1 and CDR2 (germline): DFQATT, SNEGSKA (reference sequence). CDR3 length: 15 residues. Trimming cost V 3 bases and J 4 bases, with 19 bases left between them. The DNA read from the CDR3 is TGCAGTGCTAGCCCGAATCGGACACGAAAATACGAG. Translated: CSASPNRTRKYE. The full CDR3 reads CSASPNRTRKYEQYF.

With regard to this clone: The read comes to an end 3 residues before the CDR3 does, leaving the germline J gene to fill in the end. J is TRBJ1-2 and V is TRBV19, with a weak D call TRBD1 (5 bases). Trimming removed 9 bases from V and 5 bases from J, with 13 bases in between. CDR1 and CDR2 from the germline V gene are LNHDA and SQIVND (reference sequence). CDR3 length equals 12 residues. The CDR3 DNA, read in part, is TGTGCCAGACAGGCCCGGCAGTATGGC. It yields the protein CARQARQYG. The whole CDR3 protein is CARQARQYGYTF.

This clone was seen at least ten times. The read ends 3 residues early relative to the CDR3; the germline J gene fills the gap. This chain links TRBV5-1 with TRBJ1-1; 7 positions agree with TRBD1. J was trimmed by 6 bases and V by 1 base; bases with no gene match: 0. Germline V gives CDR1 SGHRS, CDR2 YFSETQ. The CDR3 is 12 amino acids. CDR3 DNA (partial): TGCGCCAGCAGCTTGAGGGGGCCTGAA. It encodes CASSLRGPE. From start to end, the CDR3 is CASSLRGPEAFF. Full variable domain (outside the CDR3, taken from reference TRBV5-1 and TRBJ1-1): KAGVTQTPRYLIKTRGQQVTLSCSPISGHRSVSWYQQTPGQGLQFLFEYFSETQRNKGNFPGRFSGRQFSNSRSEMNVSTLELGDSALYLCASSLRGPEAFFGQGTRLTVV.

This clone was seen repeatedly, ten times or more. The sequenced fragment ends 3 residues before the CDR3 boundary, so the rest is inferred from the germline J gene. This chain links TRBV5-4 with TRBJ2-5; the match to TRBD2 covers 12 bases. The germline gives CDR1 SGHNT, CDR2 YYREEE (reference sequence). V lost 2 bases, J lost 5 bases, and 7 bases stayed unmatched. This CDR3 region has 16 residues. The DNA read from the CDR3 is TGTGCCAGCAGCTTTCGACTAGCGGGAGAGTGGGAGACC. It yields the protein CASSFRLAGEWET. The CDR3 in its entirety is CASSFRLAGEWETQYF.

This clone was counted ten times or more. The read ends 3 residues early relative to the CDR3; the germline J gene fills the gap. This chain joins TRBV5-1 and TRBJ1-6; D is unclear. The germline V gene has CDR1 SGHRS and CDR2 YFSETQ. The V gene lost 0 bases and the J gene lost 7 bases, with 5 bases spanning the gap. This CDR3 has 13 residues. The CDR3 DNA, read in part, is TGCGCCAGCAGCTTGGGTCAGAATTCACCC. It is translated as CASSLGQNSP. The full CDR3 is CASSLGQNSPLHF.

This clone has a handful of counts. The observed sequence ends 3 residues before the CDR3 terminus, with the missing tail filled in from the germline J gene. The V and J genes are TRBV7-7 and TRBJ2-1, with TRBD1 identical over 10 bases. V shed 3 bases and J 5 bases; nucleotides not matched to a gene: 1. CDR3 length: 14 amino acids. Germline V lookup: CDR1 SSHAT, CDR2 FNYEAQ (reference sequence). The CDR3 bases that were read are TGTGCCAGCAGCTTGGGGACAGGGGACAATGAG. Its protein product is CASSLGTGDNE. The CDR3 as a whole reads CASSLGTGDNEQFF.

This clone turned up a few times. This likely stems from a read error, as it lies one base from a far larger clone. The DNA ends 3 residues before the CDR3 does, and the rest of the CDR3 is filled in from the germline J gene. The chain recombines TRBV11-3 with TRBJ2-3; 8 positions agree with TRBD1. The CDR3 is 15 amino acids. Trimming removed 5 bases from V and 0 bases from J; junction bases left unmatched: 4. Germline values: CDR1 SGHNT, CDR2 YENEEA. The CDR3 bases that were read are TGTGCCAGCAGCCGGGGACAGGTCAGCACAGATACG. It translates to CASSRGQVSTDT. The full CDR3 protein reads CASSRGQVSTDTQYF.

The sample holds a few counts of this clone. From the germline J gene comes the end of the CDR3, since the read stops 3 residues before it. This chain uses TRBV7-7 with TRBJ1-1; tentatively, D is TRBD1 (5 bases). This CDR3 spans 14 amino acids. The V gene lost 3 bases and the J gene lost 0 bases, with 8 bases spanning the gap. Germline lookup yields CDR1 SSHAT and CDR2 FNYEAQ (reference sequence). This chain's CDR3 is CASSFGGVNTEAFF. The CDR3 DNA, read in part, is TGTGCCAGCAGCTTCGGGGGGGTGAACACTGAA.

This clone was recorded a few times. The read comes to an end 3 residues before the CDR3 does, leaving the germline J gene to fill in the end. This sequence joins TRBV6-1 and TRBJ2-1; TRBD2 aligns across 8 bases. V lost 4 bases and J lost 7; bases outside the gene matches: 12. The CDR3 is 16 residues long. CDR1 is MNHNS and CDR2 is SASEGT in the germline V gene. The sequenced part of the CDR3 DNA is TGTGCCAGCAGTGCACAACTAGCGGCGGGAGTGAATGAG. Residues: CASSAQLAAGVNE. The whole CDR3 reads CASSAQLAAGVNEQFF.

CDR3 residues: CASGQGAYNEQFF. Incomplete CDR3 DNA: TGTGCCAGCGGACAGGGGGCATACAATGAG. The chain has TRBV6-2 or TRBV6-3 and TRBJ2-1, with TRBD1 matching 11 bases. The sequenced fragment ends 3 residues before the CDR3 boundary, so the rest is inferred from the germline J gene. Germline CDR1 MNHEY, CDR2 SVGEGT. J lost 4 bases, V lost 8 bases, and 1 base had no gene match. The CDR3 is 13 residues long.

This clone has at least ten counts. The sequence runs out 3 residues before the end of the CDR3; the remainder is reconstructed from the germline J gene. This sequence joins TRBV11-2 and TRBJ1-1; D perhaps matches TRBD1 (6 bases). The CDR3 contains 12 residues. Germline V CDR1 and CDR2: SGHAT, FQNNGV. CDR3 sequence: CASSLGTVEAFF. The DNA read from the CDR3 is TGTGCCAGCAGCTTAGGGACAGTAGAA.

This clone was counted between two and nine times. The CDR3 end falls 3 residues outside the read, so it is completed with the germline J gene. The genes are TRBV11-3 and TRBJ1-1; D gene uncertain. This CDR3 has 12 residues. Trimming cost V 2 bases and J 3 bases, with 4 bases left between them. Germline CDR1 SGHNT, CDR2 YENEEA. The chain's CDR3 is CASSLTHTEAFF. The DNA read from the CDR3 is TGTGCCAGCAGCTTAACTCACACTGAA. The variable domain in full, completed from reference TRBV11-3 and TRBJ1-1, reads EAGVVQSPRYKIIEKKQPVAFWCNPISGHNTLYWYLQNLGQGPELLIRYENEEAVDDSQLPKDRFSAERLKGVDSTLKIQPAELGDSAVYLCASSLTHTEAFFGQGTRLTVV.

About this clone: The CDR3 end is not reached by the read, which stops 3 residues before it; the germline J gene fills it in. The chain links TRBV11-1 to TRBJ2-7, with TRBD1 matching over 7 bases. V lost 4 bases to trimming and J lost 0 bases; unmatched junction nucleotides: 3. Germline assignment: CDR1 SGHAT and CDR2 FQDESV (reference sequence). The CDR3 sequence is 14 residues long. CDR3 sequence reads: CASSSTGSSYEQYF. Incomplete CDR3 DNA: TGTGCCAGCAGCTCGACAGGGAGCTCCTACGAG.

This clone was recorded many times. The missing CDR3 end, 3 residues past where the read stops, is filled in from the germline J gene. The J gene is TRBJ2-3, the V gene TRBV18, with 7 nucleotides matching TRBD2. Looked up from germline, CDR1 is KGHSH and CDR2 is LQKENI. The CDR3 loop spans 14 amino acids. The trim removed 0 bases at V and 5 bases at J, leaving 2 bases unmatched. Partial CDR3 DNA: TGTGCCAGCTCACCACCCTCTAGCGGAGATACG. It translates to CASSPPSSGDT. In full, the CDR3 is CASSPPSSGDTQYF.

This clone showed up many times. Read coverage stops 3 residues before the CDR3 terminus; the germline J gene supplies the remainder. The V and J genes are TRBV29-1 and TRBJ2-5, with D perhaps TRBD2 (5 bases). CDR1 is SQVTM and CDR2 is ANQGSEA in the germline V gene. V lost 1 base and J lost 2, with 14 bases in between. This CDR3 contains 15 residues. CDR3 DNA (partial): TGCAGCGTTGAAGGCCATTACCGAGGGCAAGAGACC. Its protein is CSVEGHYRGQET. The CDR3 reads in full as CSVEGHYRGQETQYF.

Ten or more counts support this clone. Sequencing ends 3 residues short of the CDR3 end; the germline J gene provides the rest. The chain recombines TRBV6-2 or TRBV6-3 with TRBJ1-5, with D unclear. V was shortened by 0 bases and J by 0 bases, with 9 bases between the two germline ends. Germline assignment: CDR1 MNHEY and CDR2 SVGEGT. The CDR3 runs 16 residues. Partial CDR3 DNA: TGTGCCAGCAGTTACTCGAGAGATAGTAGCAATCAGCCC. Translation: CASSYSRDSSNQP. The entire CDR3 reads CASSYSRDSSNQPQHF.

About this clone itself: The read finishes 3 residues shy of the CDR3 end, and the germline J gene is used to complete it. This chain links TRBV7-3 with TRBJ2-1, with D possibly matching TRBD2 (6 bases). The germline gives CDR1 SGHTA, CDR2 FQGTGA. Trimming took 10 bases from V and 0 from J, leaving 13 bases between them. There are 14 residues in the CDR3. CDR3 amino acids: CATSGRSSYNEQFF. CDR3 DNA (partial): TGTGCCACCTCGGGGAGGAGCTCCTACAATGAG.

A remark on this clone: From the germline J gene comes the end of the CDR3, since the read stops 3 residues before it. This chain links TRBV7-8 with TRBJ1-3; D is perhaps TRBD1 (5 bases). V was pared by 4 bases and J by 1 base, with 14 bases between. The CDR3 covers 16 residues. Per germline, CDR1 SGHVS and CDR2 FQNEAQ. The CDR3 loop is CASSSRQPISGNTIYF. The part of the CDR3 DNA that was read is TGTGCCAGCAGCTCCCGACAGCCGATATCTGGAAACACC.

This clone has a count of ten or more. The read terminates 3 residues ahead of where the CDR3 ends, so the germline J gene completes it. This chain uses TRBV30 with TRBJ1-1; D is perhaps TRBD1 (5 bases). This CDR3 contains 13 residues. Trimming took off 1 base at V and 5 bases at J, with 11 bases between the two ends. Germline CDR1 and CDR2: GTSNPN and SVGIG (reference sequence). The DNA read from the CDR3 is TGTGCCTGGAGTGAGGGGAGTGGGACTGAA. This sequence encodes CAWSEGSGTE. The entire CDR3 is CAWSEGSGTEAFF. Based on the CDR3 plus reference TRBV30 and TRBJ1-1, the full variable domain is SQTIHQWPATLVQPVGSPLSLECTVEGTSNPNLYWYRQAAGRGLQLLFYSVGIGQISSEVPQNLSASRPQDRQFILSSKKLLLSDSGFYLCAWSEGSGTEAFFGQGTRLTVV.

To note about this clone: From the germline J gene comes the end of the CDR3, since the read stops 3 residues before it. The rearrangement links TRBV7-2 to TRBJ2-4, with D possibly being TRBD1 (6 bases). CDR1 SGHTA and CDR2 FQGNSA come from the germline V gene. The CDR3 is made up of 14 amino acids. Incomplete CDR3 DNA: TGTGCCAGCAGCTTAGAGGGGTCCGGGACAAGT. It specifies CASSLEGSGTS. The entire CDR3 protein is CASSLEGSGTSQYF.

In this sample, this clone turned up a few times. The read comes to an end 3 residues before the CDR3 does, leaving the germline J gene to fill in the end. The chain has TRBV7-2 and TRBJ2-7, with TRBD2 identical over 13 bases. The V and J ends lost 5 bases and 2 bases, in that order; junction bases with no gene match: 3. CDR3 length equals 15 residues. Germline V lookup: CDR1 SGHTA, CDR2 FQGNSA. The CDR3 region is CASSRTSGSTYEQYF. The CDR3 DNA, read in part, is TGTGCCAGCAGCCGGACTAGCGGGAGTACCTACGAG.